Below, 10 T cell receptor beta chains from the same sample are listed, as sequenced in a study of vaccination effects on CD4 cells after COVID-19. Their recognized antigens are unknown. Viral peptide pools were used in the ViraFEST assay to expand antigen-specific CD4+ T cells, and sequencing came afterward. Following 10 days of culture, CD4+ T cells were isolated. SARS-CoV-2 infection was confirmed by PCR in the person between March and December 2020. The repertoire was sequenced with immunoSEQ multiplex PCR; TCRdb's copy has only in-frame clones and lacks some. The data contain some 38,000 clones, around 72% of them singletons. The sample consisted of CD4+ T cells from PBMCs cultured with HCoV-NL63 spike peptides, taken before COVID-19 vaccination. These receptors originate from a human donor who had a prior SARS-CoV-2 infection.

CDR3 amino acids: CASSLAPGEQYF. Written as DNA, the CDR3 is TGTGCCAGCAGCTTAGCTCCCGGCGAGCAGTACTTC. The chain carries TRBV11-3 and TRBJ2-7, with unresolved D. V was shortened by 1 base and J by 6 bases, with 7 bases between the two germline ends. CDR3 length equals 12 residues. Per the germline V gene, CDR1 is SGHNT and CDR2 is YENEEA.

The chain links TRBV11-2 to TRBJ2-2; no definite D call. Between the trimmed V and J ends, which lost 5 bases and 0 bases, there was a span of 22 bases. The CDR3 has 19 amino acids. The germline V gene encodes CDR1 SGHAT and CDR2 FQNNGV. The CDR3 DNA reads TGTGCCAGCAGCAACCGACGAACGTGGGCAGGAACGAACACCGGGGAGCTGTTTTTT. It is translated as CASSNRRTWAGTNTGELFF.

The rearrangement uses TRBV4-3 and TRBJ2-5; D assignment may be TRBD1 or TRBD2 (5 bases each). Per the germline V gene, CDR1 is LGHNA and CDR2 is YSLEER. The CDR3 contains 14 residues. V gave up 1 base and J gave up 1 base, with 7 bases separating them. As DNA, the CDR3 is TGCGCCAGCAGCCAAGCCGGGACCCAAGAGACCCAGTACTTC. It yields the protein CASSQAGTQETQYF.

This rearrangement joins TRBV30 to TRBJ2-3; 7 positions match TRBD2. Germline V gene data show CDR1 as GTSNPN and CDR2 as SVGIG (reference sequence). V was clipped by 1 base and J by 3 bases; unmatched bases: 1. This CDR3 region has 13 residues. The CDR3 nucleotides read TGTGCCTGGAGTGGCGGGGGAACAGATACGCAGTATTTT. Translating gives CAWSGGGTDTQYF.

This chain links TRBV5-4 with TRBJ2-5; no definite D call. Trimming shortened V by 1 base and J by 1 base, and 5 bases separated the two germline ends. CDR1 SGHNT and CDR2 YYREEE come from the germline V gene (reference sequence). The CDR3 spans 13 residues. CDR3 protein: CASSLSLQETQYF. Here the CDR3 DNA reads TGTGCCAGCAGCTTGTCACTCCAAGAGACCCAGTACTTC. The complete variable domain, with remaining parts taken from reference TRBV5-4 and TRBJ2-5, reads ETGVTQSPTHLIKTRGQQVTLRCSSQSGHNTVSWYQQALGQGPQFIFQYYREEENGRGNFPPRFSGLQFPNYSSELNVNALELDDSALYLCASSLSLQETQYFGPGTRLLVL.

About this clone itself: The junction does not match germline at one end; this may be a read error. This chain connects TRBV7-7 to TRBJ2-7, with 9 nucleotides matching TRBD1. Germline V gene data show CDR1 as SSHAT and CDR2 as FNYEAQ (reference sequence). The CDR3 extends over 13 amino acids. The CDR3 loop reads CASSPQGQGGQYF. The CDR3 DNA is TGTGCTAGCAGCCCACAGGGACAGGGTGGCCAGTACTTC.

This clone has more than one count but fewer than ten. This chain links TRBV7-9 with TRBJ2-2, with 8 bases fitting TRBD1. J gave up 6 bases and V 5 bases, and 2 bases lay outside the gene matches. This CDR3 region has 13 residues. In germline, CDR1 is SEHNR, CDR2 FQNEAQ (reference sequence). CDR3 in amino acids: CASSPGGSGELFF. CDR3 DNA: TGTGCCAGCAGCCCAGGGGGCTCCGGGGAGCTGTTTTTT.

The genes are TRBV24-1 and TRBJ2-3; TRBD1 agrees at 8 bases. The junction had 4 bases not matched to a gene; V was cut back by 10 bases and J by 5 bases. This CDR3 has 12 residues. Germline V lookup: CDR1 KGHDR, CDR2 SFDVKD. In DNA, the CDR3 is TGTGCCACTGGACAGGGCAAAGATACGCAGTATTTT. It is translated as CATGQGKDTQYF.

The chain carries TRBV28 and TRBJ1-3; the match to TRBD1 covers 7 bases. The V gene's germline CDR1 is MDHEN and CDR2 SYDVKM. V was pared by 4 bases and J by 1 base, with 1 base of the junction left unmatched. The CDR3 extends over 14 amino acids. The CDR3 nucleotides are TGTGCCAGCAGTTCAGGGGGGTCTGGAAACACCATATATTTT. Its translation is CASSSGGSGNTIYF.

The J gene is TRBJ1-2, the V gene TRBV19, with TRBD1 matching over 8 bases. J lost 3 bases, V lost 4 bases, and 7 bases had no gene match. Germline assignment: CDR1 LNHDA and CDR2 SQIVND (reference sequence). The CDR3 contains 15 residues. The CDR3 nucleotides read TGTGCCAGTAGTAGGACAGGGCAAGGGGACTATGGCTACACCTTC. Translated: CASSRTGQGDYGYTF.